One sample yielded the 19 T cell receptor beta chains listed below, sequenced in a study of blood T cell repertoires in COVID-19. The data were produced by immunoSEQ multiplex PCR, yet TCRdb's version contains in-frame clones alone and is incomplete. This table has approximately 150,000 clones, 87% appearing once. Sequenced sample: peripheral blood. These receptors all come from a human donor in a cohort sampled during active COVID-19.

The V and J genes are TRBV29-1 and TRBJ2-5, with 12 bases aligning to TRBD2. With 6 bases clipped from V and 5 bases from J, the junction kept 7 bases outside the gene matches. Looked up from germline, CDR1 is SQVTM and CDR2 is ANQGSEA. The CDR3 runs 14 residues. CDR3 coding DNA: TGCAGCGTCAAGCTAGCGGGGGGGCGGGAGACCCAGTACTTC. Protein: CSVKLAGGRETQYF.

The rearrangement uses TRBV10-1 and TRBJ2-7; 12 nucleotides match TRBD2. J gave up 7 bases and V 2 bases, and 9 bases lay outside the gene matches. Germline V gene lookup returns CDR1 WNHNN and CDR2 SYGVQD (reference sequence). CDR3 length equals 16 residues. The CDR3 spells CASSEGLAGGPSEQYF. In DNA form, the CDR3 reads TGCGCCAGCAGTGAGGGGCTAGCGGGAGGGCCGAGTGAGCAGTACTTC.

V usage is TRBV6-6 and J usage is TRBJ1-2; unclear D gene. In germline, CDR1 is MNHNY, CDR2 SVGAGI (reference sequence). The CDR3 sequence is 13 residues long. The V end lost 0 bases, the J end lost 4 bases, and 6 bases lay between the germline ends. The CDR3 coding sequence is TGTGCCAGCAGTTACTCTAACGGCTATGGCTACACCTTC. This sequence encodes CASSYSNGYGYTF.

The V gene is TRBV21-1, the J gene TRBJ2-7; the DNA was not used to check the table's D call, TRBD2. TRBV21-1 constitutes a pseudogene. The CDR3 spans 15 residues. The CDR3 DNA is TGTGCCAGCAGCAAAGCCCTAGCGCGAACCTACGAGCAGTACTTC. Its protein is CASSKALARTYEQYF.

This clone was observed once. This rearrangement joins TRBV5-1 to TRBJ2-7; 14 bases fit TRBD2. This CDR3 region has 15 residues. The V gene end was trimmed by 3 bases and the J gene end by 3 bases; junction bases not matched to a gene: 2. Germline V gene sequence: CDR1 SGHRS, CDR2 YFSETQ. The CDR3 DNA reads TGCGCCAGCAGCTCGACTAGCGGGGGGGTCTACGAGCAGTACTTC. Its translation is CASSSTSGGVYEQYF.

The rearrangement uses TRBV6-5 and TRBJ2-7; 8 nucleotides agree with TRBD1. CDR1 and CDR2 from the germline V gene are MNHEY and SVGAGI. The CDR3 consists of 13 residues. The V gene end was trimmed by 6 bases and the J gene end by 2 bases; junction bases not matched to a gene: 3. The CDR3 nucleotides read TGTGCCAGCAGGACAGGGGTAGCCTACGAGCAGTACTTC. Translated, it gives CASRTGVAYEQYF.

The rearrangement links TRBV28 to TRBJ2-5; tentatively, D is TRBD2 (5 bases). V was cut by 3 bases and J by 1 base, with 15 bases left in between. Germline V CDR1 and CDR2: MDHEN, SYDVKM. This CDR3 contains 16 residues. CDR3 protein: CASSFSSGKFQETQYF. The DNA of the CDR3 is TGTGCCAGCAGTTTTTCCAGCGGAAAGTTCCAAGAGACCCAGTACTTC.

V gene TRBV28 combines with J gene TRBJ1-6, with D possibly being TRBD1 (5 bases). V was trimmed by 6 bases and J by 8 bases, leaving 20 bases between them. The V gene's germline CDR1 is MDHEN and CDR2 SYDVKM. The CDR3 contains 16 residues. The CDR3 loop reads CASSPGGGWGDSPLHF. DNA of the CDR3: TGTGCCAGCAGCCCTGGGGGGGGGTGGGGAGATTCACCCCTCCACTTT. The variable domain in full, with the rest retrieved from reference TRBV28 and TRBJ1-6, is DVKVTQSSRYLVKRTGEKVFLECVQDMDHENMFWYRQDPGLGLRLIYFSYDVKMKEKGDIPEGYSVSREKKERFSLILESASTNQTSMYLCASSPGGGWGDSPLHFGNGTRLTVT.

The CDR3 nucleotides read TGTGCCAGCAGTGAGGCGGGAATAATCTACGAGCAGTACTTC. Translated, it gives CASSEAGIIYEQYF. The chain has TRBV2 and TRBJ2-7, with a weak D call TRBD2 (6 bases). The germline V gene has CDR1 SNHLY and CDR2 FYNNEI. V dropped 3 bases and J dropped 3 bases, with 12 bases sitting between them. The CDR3 extends over 14 amino acids.

V gene TRBV10-2 combines with J gene TRBJ2-7, with D maybe TRBD1 (6 bases). Trimming shortened V by 6 bases and J by 1 base, and 28 bases separated the two germline ends. The CDR3 length is 19 residues. CDR1 and CDR2 from the germline V gene are WSHSY and SAAADI. The CDR3 bases are TGCGCCAGCAGGGATACAGGGCAGCGGCGGACTGGGTCTTCCTACGAGCAGTACTTC. Translating gives CASRDTGQRRTGSSYEQYF.

V and J are TRBV6-5 and TRBJ2-3; weak D call: TRBD2 (7 bases). Per the germline V gene, CDR1 is MNHEY and CDR2 is SVGAGI. There are 14 residues in the CDR3. V was clipped by 5 bases and J by 4 bases, with 13 bases between them. The CDR3 region has the DNA TGTGCCAGCAGTCCCCTGGGGGGGCCAGATACGCAGTATTTT. It translates to CASSPLGGPDTQYF.

CDR3 in DNA: TGTGCCACCCTCCCGGAGGCTTACAGCTCCTACGAGCAGTACTTC. Translated, it gives CATLPEAYSSYEQYF. The chain joins TRBV2 to TRBJ2-7; maybe TRBD2 (5 bases). Trimming stripped 10 bases from V and 0 bases from J, with 19 bases between. CDR3 length: 15 amino acids. The germline CDR1 and CDR2 sequences are SNHLY and FYNNEI.

The rearrangement joins TRBV5-1 to TRBJ2-5; D is unclear. The CDR3 runs 14 residues. Germline CDR1 reads SGHRS; CDR2 reads YFSETQ. V gave up 2 bases and J gave up 2 bases, with 10 bases separating them. CDR3 amino acids: CASSLSPDQETQYF. The CDR3 DNA reads TGCGCCAGCAGCTTAAGCCCCGATCAAGAGACCCAGTACTTC. Based on the CDR3 plus reference TRBV5-1 and TRBJ2-5, the full variable domain is KAGVTQTPRYLIKTRGQQVTLSCSPISGHRSVSWYQQTPGQGLQFLFEYFSETQRNKGNFPGRFSGRQFSNSRSEMNVSTLELGDSALYLCASSLSPDQETQYFGPGTRLLVL.

The rearrangement joins TRBV24-1 to TRBJ2-1; D remains unclear. The CDR3 runs 11 residues. The germline CDR1 and CDR2 sequences are KGHDR and SFDVKD. V was shortened by 7 bases and J by 5 bases, with 5 bases between the two germline ends. The CDR3, as DNA: TGTGCCACCAGAGCCGACAATGAGCAGTTCTTC. Amino acids: CATRADNEQFF.

The chain has TRBV27 and TRBJ1-2, with 7 bases aligning to TRBD1. V dropped 7 bases and J dropped 6; count of bases not matched to a gene: 5. CDR1 and CDR2 (germline): MNHEY, SMNVEV (reference sequence). This CDR3 has 12 residues. The CDR3: CASKQGLNGYTF. The DNA for the CDR3 is TGTGCCAGCAAACAGGGGCTGAATGGCTACACCTTC.

The V call is TRBV5-5, the J call TRBJ2-3; 7 nucleotides line up with TRBD2. V lost 4 bases, J lost 3 bases, and 11 bases stayed unmatched. Germline V lookup: CDR1 SGHKS, CDR2 YYEKEE (reference sequence). This CDR3 is 16 amino acids long. CDR3 sequence (DNA): TGTGCCAGCAGCCCGGGACTAACCCTTCTTACAGATACGCAGTATTTT. Translating it yields CASSPGLTLLTDTQYF.

The rearrangement links TRBV5-8 to TRBJ1-5; maybe TRBD1 (6 bases). Germline CDR1 reads SGHTS; CDR2 reads YDEGEE. CDR3 length equals 15 residues. V gave up 2 bases and J gave up 2 bases, with 11 bases separating them. The CDR3 DNA reads TGTGCCAGCAGCTTTACGGGACATGGCAATCAGCCCCAGCATTTT. It specifies CASSFTGHGNQPQHF.

This clone was observed a few times. The V call is TRBV7-8, the J call TRBJ1-1, with D possibly TRBD1 on 5 matching bases. The CDR3 totals 13 residues. V gave up 3 bases and J gave up 3 bases, with 8 bases separating them. Per the germline V gene, CDR1 is SGHVS and CDR2 is FQNEAQ. CDR3: CASSLDIYTEAFF. CDR3 in DNA: TGTGCCAGCAGCTTGGACATTTACACTGAAGCTTTCTTT. Variable domain in full (rest from reference TRBV7-8 and TRBJ1-1): GAGVSQSPRYKVAKRGQDVALRCDPISGHVSLFWYQQALGQGPEFLTYFQNEAQLDKSGLPSDRFFAERPEGSVSTLKIQRTQQEDSAVYLCASSLDIYTEAFFGQGTRLTVV.

This chain links TRBV6-6 with TRBJ1-2, with TRBD1 matching 7 bases. Germline trimming cut 8 bases from V and 4 bases from J; bases unmatched to any gene: 4. Germline V lookup: CDR1 MNHNY, CDR2 SVGAGI (reference sequence). This CDR3 spans 12 amino acids. The CDR3 reads CASYRGSYGYTF. The CDR3 DNA reads TGTGCCAGCTACAGGGGCAGCTATGGCTACACCTTC.